This TCR beta chain was profiled in a study of PD-1 and CTLA-4 blockade in melanoma. Measured with immunoSEQ multiplex PCR; TCRdb has only the in-frame clones, and not every one. The sample includes tens of thousands of clones, 75% to 95% of them seen just once. The CDR3 contains 15 residues. In germline, CDR1 is MNHEY, CDR2 SMNVEV (reference sequence). Trimming left V 5 bases short and J 5 bases short, with 17 bases between. The rearrangement links TRBV27 to TRBJ2-3, with a weak D call TRBD2 (6 bases). The material was CD8+ T cells from peripheral blood, obtained from a patient given anti-PD-1 treatment. This TCR was recovered from a human donor with melanoma. The CDR3 reads CASSIREWGGDTQYF. CDR3 nucleotide sequence: TGTGCCAGCAGTATCCGGGAGTGGGGCGGAGATACGCAGTATTTT.